One sample yielded the 23 T cell receptor beta chains listed below, sequenced in a study of OX40 agonist ivuxolimab in advanced cancers. Sequencing was performed with immunoSEQ multiplex PCR; in TCRdb, only in-frame clones are kept and a portion is missing. The sample contains about 22,000 clones, approximately 80% of which appear only once. The source material was CD4+ or CD8+ T cells sorted from blood, sampled in a trial of the OX40 agonist ivuxolimab. The receptor set was obtained from an adult with an advanced solid tumor such as melanoma, head and neck, liver or kidney cancer.

The V and J genes are TRBV19 and TRBJ2-7; 7 bases are shared with TRBD1. CDR3 length equals 13 residues. The V and J ends lost 5 bases and 4 bases, in that order; junction bases with no gene match: 5. Germline V gene data show CDR1 as LNHDA and CDR2 as SQIVND (reference sequence). CDR3 DNA sequence: TGTGCCAGTAGTCTGACAGGGTTATACGAGCAGTACTTC. As protein: CASSLTGLYEQYF.

V is TRBV15 and J is TRBJ2-2, with 10 bases identical to TRBD1. Germline V lookup: CDR1 LNHNV, CDR2 YYDKDF (reference sequence). The CDR3 runs 20 residues. V trimming: 3 bases; J trimming: 5 bases; junction bases outside the gene matches: 18. The CDR3 protein is CATSSYYRTAGQGVTGELFF. CDR3 nucleotide sequence: TGTGCCACCAGCAGCTATTATCGCACCGCAGGACAGGGGGTGACCGGGGAGCTGTTTTTT.

This clone is medium-sized. The chain has TRBV27 and TRBJ2-3; 14 bases align to TRBD2. Trimming cost V 1 base and J 3 bases; bases outside gene matches: 3. CDR3 length: 17 amino acids. The germline V gene has CDR1 MNHEY and CDR2 SMNVEV (reference sequence). In DNA form, the CDR3 reads TGTGCCAGCAGTTTATGGGGACTAGCGGGAGATACAGATACGCAGTATTTT. Encoded protein: CASSLWGLAGDTDTQYF.

V gene TRBV15 combines with J gene TRBJ2-3; 7 positions match TRBD2. The CDR3 covers 12 residues. V dropped 5 bases and J dropped 8; count of bases not matched to a gene: 4. The germline V gene encodes CDR1 LNHNV and CDR2 YYDKDF (reference sequence). The CDR3 bases are TGTGCCACCAGCGCTGGGGAGGGTACGCAGTATTTT. It specifies CATSAGEGTQYF.

V and J are TRBV1 and TRBJ2-3; the table gives TRBD2 as D, unverified against the DNA. TRBV1 is termed a pseudogene. The CDR3 length is 16 residues. CDR3 sequence: CTSSPRRVRTGDTQYF. The CDR3 DNA reads TGCACCAGCAGCCCACGGCGGGTCCGGACGGGAGATACGCAGTATTTT.

V is TRBV2 and J is TRBJ1-6, with D tentatively TRBD1 (5 bases). V lost 4 bases and J 4 bases, leaving 17 bases between the germline ends. CDR1 and CDR2 from the germline V gene are SNHLY and FYNNEI. The CDR3 contains 17 residues. This CDR3 reads CASSAIGRVLYNSPLHF. The CDR3 region has the DNA TGTGCCAGCAGTGCGATAGGCAGGGTCCTTTATAATTCACCCCTCCACTTT.

The genes are TRBV7-9 and TRBJ2-3, with D tentatively TRBD2 (6 bases). This CDR3 comprises 18 residues. CDR1 and CDR2 from the germline V gene are SEHNR and FQNEAQ (reference sequence). V shed 1 base and J shed 2 bases, with 19 bases lying between them. CDR3 sequence: CASSLVGPLADNTDTQYF. The CDR3 coding sequence is TGTGCCAGCAGCTTAGTAGGGCCTTTAGCGGATAACACAGATACGCAGTATTTT.

The J gene is TRBJ2-7, the V gene TRBV2, with a possible D match to TRBD1 (6 bases). CDR1 is SNHLY, CDR2 FYNNEI, per germline. The CDR3 is made up of 11 amino acids. V lost 7 bases to trimming and J lost 7 bases, with 11 bases between them. The DNA for the CDR3 is TGTGCCAGCACCGTCGGGACAGAGCAGTACTTC. This encodes CASTVGTEQYF.

The chain couples TRBV5-5 to TRBJ2-5; either TRBD1 or TRBD2 may fit D (6 bases each). The germline V gene encodes CDR1 SGHKS and CDR2 YYEKEE (reference sequence). V shed 1 base and J shed 5 bases, with 12 bases lying between them. This CDR3 region has 14 residues. This CDR3 is CASSLYGGPETQYF. For the CDR3, the DNA is TGTGCCAGCAGCTTGTATGGGGGGCCGGAGACCCAGTACTTC.

The chain has TRBV4-1 and TRBJ2-1; D is ambiguous. Germline V gene lookup returns CDR1 MGHRA and CDR2 YSYEKL. This CDR3 is 15 amino acids long. Trimming removed 3 bases from V and 4 bases from J, with 13 bases in between. The chain's CDR3 is CASSQKTGSYNEQFF. CDR3 bases: TGCGCCAGCAGCCAGAAGACCGGATCTTACAATGAGCAGTTCTTC.

The chain is built from TRBV19 and TRBJ2-5; no clear D. There are 13 residues in the CDR3. V lost 3 bases and J lost 4, with 9 bases in between. Germline values: CDR1 LNHDA, CDR2 SQIVND (reference sequence). The CDR3 sequence: CASSIVPGETQYF. The CDR3 nucleotides are TGTGCCAGTAGTATCGTGCCGGGAGAGACCCAGTACTTC. The variable domain in full, completed from reference TRBV19 and TRBJ2-5, reads DGGITQSPKYLFRKEGQNVTLSCEQNLNHDAMYWYRQDPGQGLRLIYYSQIVNDFQKGDIAEGYSVSREKKESFPLTVTSAQKNPTAFYLCASSIVPGETQYFGPGTRLLVL.

V and J are TRBV7-2 and TRBJ2-7; 9 nucleotides line up with TRBD2. Germline CDR1 reads SGHTA; CDR2 reads FQGNSA. The CDR3 loop spans 14 amino acids. With 5 bases clipped from V and 4 bases from J, the junction kept 6 bases outside the gene matches. For the CDR3, the DNA is TGTGCCAGCAGCCTAATGACTAGCGGATACGAGCAGTACTTC. This codes for CASSLMTSGYEQYF.

Note on this clone: The likely explanation is a read error, given a far larger clone one base away. The chain combines TRBV5-3 with TRBJ2-2; D is tentatively TRBD1 or TRBD2 (6 bases each). TRBV5-3 is annotated as an ORF whose role is uncertain. V was shortened by 8 bases and J by 7 bases, with 21 bases between the two germline ends. The CDR3 is 15 residues long. The CDR3 spells CASSRQGGRIGELFF. Written as DNA, the CDR3 is TGTGCCAGCAGTCGTCAAGGGGGGCGGATCGGGGAGCTGTTTTTT.

The genes are TRBV27 and TRBJ2-5; D gene uncertain. In germline, CDR1 is MNHEY, CDR2 SMNVEV (reference sequence). The V gene lost 2 bases and the J gene lost 2 bases, with 6 bases spanning the gap. CDR3 length equals 13 residues. The CDR3 protein is CASSLMKQETQYF. In DNA form, the CDR3 reads TGTGCCAGCAGTTTAATGAAACAAGAGACCCAGTACTTC.

The chain couples TRBV7-6 to TRBJ2-3, with no clear D. The CDR3 covers 13 residues. V gave up 1 base and J gave up 1 base, with 3 bases separating them. CDR1 and CDR2 (germline): SGHVS, FNYEAQ. CDR3 loop: CASSLVRTDTQYF. CDR3 in DNA: TGTGCCAGCAGCTTAGTTCGCACAGATACGCAGTATTTT.

The chain links TRBV2 to TRBJ1-4; no definite D call. Germline CDR1 SNHLY, CDR2 FYNNEI. Trimming took 8 bases from V and 4 from J, leaving 20 bases between them. The CDR3 runs 16 residues. The CDR3: CASYDGLLPHNEKLFF. The CDR3 nucleotides are TGTGCCAGCTACGACGGATTACTACCCCATAATGAAAAACTGTTTTTT.

This clone was counted a few times. This sequence joins TRBV28 and TRBJ2-7; 8 bases align to TRBD1. This CDR3 has 17 residues. J lost 4 bases, V lost 4 bases, and 15 bases had no gene match. Germline CDR1 MDHEN, CDR2 SYDVKM. CDR3 loop: CASSSIYRGAPGYEQYF. CDR3 DNA: TGTGCCAGCAGTTCTATCTACAGGGGGGCCCCAGGATACGAGCAGTACTTC.

The chain links TRBV4-3 to TRBJ2-1, with D possibly TRBD2 on 6 matching bases. V lost 0 bases and J 4 bases, leaving 10 bases between the germline ends. The germline CDR1 and CDR2 sequences are LGHNA and YSLEER. CDR3 length equals 15 residues. CDR3 nucleotide sequence: TGCGCCAGCAGCCAAGATAGGGACTGGTACAATGAGCAGTTCTTC. It specifies CASSQDRDWYNEQFF.

This rearrangement joins TRBV4-1 to TRBJ2-1; D possibly corresponds to TRBD1 (5 bases). This CDR3 is built from 14 residues. Deletions cut 1 base from V and 4 bases from J, with 8 bases between. Germline lookup yields CDR1 MGHRA and CDR2 YSYEKL. CDR3 protein: CASSQVRQYNEQFF. The CDR3 DNA follows: TGCGCCAGCAGCCAAGTCAGACAGTACAATGAGCAGTTCTTC.

CDR3 in amino acids: CASSQGPTGLYEQYF. CDR3 in DNA: TGCGCCAGCAGCCAAGGACCGACGGGTCTCTACGAGCAGTACTTC. This sequence joins TRBV4-1 and TRBJ2-7, with D unclear. Germline V gives CDR1 MGHRA, CDR2 YSYEKL. Between the trimmed V and J ends, which lost 1 base and 3 bases, there was a span of 13 bases. The CDR3 spans 15 residues.

This chain links TRBV11-2 with TRBJ1-4, with D uncertain. The CDR3 contains 16 residues. The germline CDR1 and CDR2 sequences are SGHAT and FQNNGV. V gave up 1 base and J gave up 3 bases, with 12 bases separating them. CDR3 nucleotide sequence: TGTGCCAGCAGCTTAGGTACCCGGGCCGCTAATGAAAAACTGTTTTTT. It yields the protein CASSLGTRAANEKLFF.

Written as DNA, the CDR3 is TGTGCCAGCAGTTACTTCAGGGCAGGGGGAGATACGCAGTATTTT. Amino acid sequence: CASSYFRAGGDTQYF. The V call is TRBV6-6, the J call TRBJ2-3, with 7 bases fitting TRBD1. Germline loops: CDR1 MNHNY, CDR2 SVGAGI (reference sequence). The CDR3 contains 15 residues. V trimming: 1 base; J trimming: 5 bases; junction bases outside the gene matches: 6.

This chain joins TRBV18 and TRBJ2-5; possibly TRBD1 for D (5 bases). The length of the CDR3 is 16 residues. Between the trimmed V and J ends, which lost 4 bases and 2 bases, there was a span of 17 bases. From germline, CDR1 is KGHSH and CDR2 LQKENI. As DNA, the CDR3 is TGTGCCAGCTCACAGGACCCCAGGGCCCTTCAAGAGACCCAGTACTTC. This encodes CASSQDPRALQETQYF.